This TCR beta chain stems from a study of cytomegalovirus exposure and HLA in healthy donors. From germline, CDR1 is MDHEN and CDR2 SYDVKM. There are 16 residues in the CDR3. J was trimmed by 1 base and V by 7 bases; bases with no gene match: 11. The PCR made use of 60 Vbeta and 13 Jbeta primers. This table comes from immunoSEQ multiplex PCR, and its TCRdb copy is limited to in-frame clones, with some not included. The sample lists about 140,000 clones, more than 60% occurring once. Remarks on this clone: Its cognate antigen is unknown.

Study findings and constraints: Prediction of most subjects' HLA-A and HLA-B alleles by TCR beta sequences was reportedly accurate. A missense variant in DCLRE1C was later tied to TCR beta V- and J-gene trimming. HLA alleles showed associations with 16,951 TCR beta sequences in a later analysis, at a 0.05 false discovery rate. It was approximately 160 TCR beta chains that were listed as cytomegalovirus-associated.

This chain joins TRBV28 and TRBJ2-7; 9 bases map to TRBD1. Material: PBMCs. The TCR comes from a male donor in good health and CMV-seronegative. The chain's CDR3 is CASTPPPGQGSYEQYF. The CDR3 nucleotides read TGTGCCAGCACCCCTCCGCCCGGACAGGGGTCCTACGAGCAGTACTTC.